This TCR beta chain came from a study of blood T cells in healthy people across ages. A sample-barcoded 5' primer and a J-beta primer mix were used in a second PCR of about 6 to 11 cycles. TCRdb re-called the 5' RACE reads with MiXCR, one entry per CDR3 protein. The data show hundreds of thousands of distinct CDR3 sequences, 40% to 45% seen once. This clonotype was seen just once. Germline lookup yields CDR1 DFQATT and CDR2 SNEGSKA (reference sequence). The CDR3 covers 16 residues. V lost 3 bases and J 3 bases, leaving 18 bases between the germline ends. The sample taken for sequencing was blood. This clonotype originated in a woman aged 55-70 years in good health. The V and J genes are TRBV20-1 and TRBJ2-1, with D possibly being TRBD2 (5 bases). The CDR3 DNA reads as TGCAGTGCTAGCTTCCCTGGCGAGGGATTCTACAATGAGCAGTTCTTC. Translation: CSASFPGEGFYNEQFF.